Below, 9 T cell receptor beta chains from the same sample are listed, as sequenced in a study of blood T cells in healthy people across ages. For the second PCR, which ran for roughly 7 to 11 cycles, a sample-barcoded 5' primer and a J-beta primer mix were used. Each CDR3 protein is one row after TCRdb ran MiXCR on the 5' RACE reads. The sample records around 1.7 million distinct CDR3 sequences, 28% being singletons. The sequencing sample was made of blood. The receptors shown here come from a young woman in good health.

V gene TRBV9 combines with J gene TRBJ2-1; no clear D gene. The germline V and J ends were trimmed by 0 bases and 10 bases, with 11 bases remaining between them. This CDR3 is built from 13 residues. The germline V gene encodes CDR1 SGDLS and CDR2 YYNGEE. The DNA of the CDR3 is TGTGCCAGCAGCGTAGGGAGCGTTTGGGAGCAGTTCTTC. It yields the protein CASSVGSVWEQFF.

The chain employs TRBV20-1 and TRBJ2-5; 7 bases align to TRBD2. The CDR3 covers 15 residues. Germline CDR1 DFQATT, CDR2 SNEGSKA (reference sequence). Trimming cost V 4 bases and J 2 bases; bases outside gene matches: 10. The CDR3 spells CSATSSGGRQETQYF. CDR3 coding DNA: TGCAGTGCTACCTCCTCGGGCGGGAGACAAGAGACCCAGTACTTC.

This clonotype has at least ten counts. The chain combines TRBV7-9 with TRBJ2-5; no definite D call. This CDR3 region has 14 residues. Trimming removed 4 bases from V and 0 bases from J, with 9 bases in between. The V gene's germline CDR1 is SEHNR and CDR2 FQNEAQ (reference sequence). The CDR3 region is CASSSDLYQETQYF. Written as DNA, the CDR3 is TGTGCCAGCAGCTCAGACCTGTACCAAGAGACCCAGTACTTC.

This clonotype was counted between two and nine times. The rearrangement uses TRBV7-6 and TRBJ1-1; the D gene is possibly TRBD1 (6 bases). Germline V lookup: CDR1 SGHVS, CDR2 FNYEAQ. The CDR3 runs to 18 residues. Trimming stripped 5 bases from V and 4 bases from J, with 26 bases between. The CDR3 loop reads CASSPNLGGGARGTEAFF. The CDR3 DNA reads TGTGCCAGCAGCCCTAATCTTGGGGGGGGGGCACGCGGCACTGAAGCTTTCTTT.

This rearrangement joins TRBV4-3 to TRBJ2-1; D assignment may be TRBD1 or TRBD2 (5 bases each). The CDR3 has 17 amino acids. Germline CDR1 and CDR2: LGHNA and YSLEER. The V end lost 0 bases, the J end lost 6 bases, and 18 bases lay between the germline ends. The CDR3 here is CASSQDPRGSIFNEQFF. CDR3 sequence (DNA): TGCGCCAGCAGCCAAGATCCCCGGGGCTCCATATTCAATGAGCAGTTCTTC.

This chain connects TRBV7-9 to TRBJ1-2, with a weak D call TRBD1 (6 bases). V lost 3 bases and J 3 bases, leaving 11 bases between the germline ends. The CDR3 loop spans 14 amino acids. The germline gives CDR1 SEHNR, CDR2 FQNEAQ (reference sequence). The CDR3 DNA reads as TGTGCCAGCAGCTTTACGGGGGGCGACTATGGCTACACCTTC. It specifies CASSFTGGDYGYTF.

The table lists this clonotype with many counts. This chain connects TRBV18 to TRBJ2-7; 7 nucleotides agree with TRBD2. The germline CDR1 and CDR2 sequences are KGHSH and LQKENI. The V gene end was trimmed by 2 bases and the J gene end by 3 bases; junction bases not matched to a gene: 7. The CDR3 totals 15 residues. The CDR3 reads CASSPGVGGIYEQYF. CDR3 bases: TGTGCCAGCTCACCAGGAGTGGGGGGGATCTACGAGCAGTACTTC.

This rearrangement joins TRBV6-2 or TRBV6-3 to TRBJ1-1; no firm D call. The ends were cut back, 6 bases at V and 4 bases at J, with 12 bases in the middle. The CDR3 is 13 residues long. In germline, CDR1 is MNHEY, CDR2 SVGEGT. The CDR3 DNA is TGTGCCAGCAGGGCATCCGTTGTCACTGAAGCTTTCTTT. Amino acid sequence: CASRASVVTEAFF.

V is TRBV20-1 and J is TRBJ2-1; 10 positions match TRBD2. This CDR3 has 11 residues. Germline lookup yields CDR1 DFQATT and CDR2 SNEGSKA (reference sequence). The CDR3 spells CSSSGRGEQFF. The CDR3 DNA sequence: TGCAGCTCTAGCGGGAGAGGTGAGCAGTTCTTC.